This passage covers 16 T cell receptor beta chains from one sample sequenced in a study of lung T cells in sarcoidosis with Löfgren's syndrome (dated 2017 in TCRdb). This sample was sequenced with an Illumina MiSeq. The raw public reads went through TCRdb reprocessing: fastp at Q25, MiXCR clone calling, in-frame beta chains kept. Each CDR3 protein appears once, grouped with its most common genes and DNA. The sample data list 60,000 to 65,000 distinct CDR3 sequences, and 20% to 25% of these were observed just once. About 2.3% of the sample is taken by the ten largest. Sample: CD4+ T cells from PBMCs. The source is a human donor with sarcoidosis (Löfgren's syndrome or another form), or a control subject (not recorded which).

In its sample, this clonotype was seen many times. The V call is TRBV20-1, the J call TRBJ1-1; 8 bases map to TRBD1. CDR1 is DFQATT and CDR2 is SNEGSKA in the germline V gene (reference sequence). The V segment lost 2 bases and the J segment 4 bases; nucleotides outside the gene matches: 6. The CDR3 loop spans 14 amino acids. The CDR3 reads CSARSVTGATEAFF. The DNA for the CDR3 is TGCAGTGCTAGATCTGTGACAGGGGCCACTGAAGCTTTCTTT.

Comments on this clonotype: A read error is possible here, since a much larger clone lies one base away. The CDR3 end shows no conserved phenylalanine or tryptophan, and so a read error is likely. The CDR3 DNA sequence: TGTGCCAGCGCCGGGCCAGCCAAAAACATTCAGTACCTC. Encoded protein: CASAGPAKNIQYL. V and J are TRBV3-1 and TRBJ2-4, with unresolved D. V lost 8 bases to trimming and J lost 0 bases, with 8 bases between them. CDR3 length: 13 amino acids. CDR1 is LGHDT, CDR2 YNNKEL, per germline (reference sequence).

This clonotype has a handful of counts. This sequence joins TRBV19 and TRBJ2-1; 11 nucleotides agree with TRBD1. CDR3 length: 15 amino acids. CDR1 is LNHDA and CDR2 is SQIVND in the germline V gene (reference sequence). V lost 7 bases to trimming and J lost 2 bases; unmatched junction nucleotides: 4. CDR3 nucleotides: TGTGCCAGTACCTCGGACAGGGGGCCCTACAATGAGCAGTTCTTC. Protein sequence: CASTSDRGPYNEQFF. Together with reference TRBV19 and TRBJ2-1, the CDR3 gives the full variable domain: DGGITQSPKYLFRKEGQNVTLSCEQNLNHDAMYWYRQDPGQGLRLIYYSQIVNDFQKGDIAEGYSVSREKKESFPLTVTSAQKNPTAFYLCASTSDRGPYNEQFFGPGTRLTVL.

With respect to this clonotype: A single base separates this from a much larger clone, so it may be a read error. The chain recombines TRBV20-1 with TRBJ2-3, with TRBD2 matching over 9 bases. Germline-derived CDR1 and CDR2 are DFQATT and SNEGSKA (reference sequence). The CDR3 has 15 amino acids. CDR3 sequence reads: CGARTSVPSTDTQYF. CDR3 DNA sequence: TGCGGTGCAAGGACTAGCGTACCTAGCACAGATACGCAGTATTTT.

Concerning this clonotype: With a much larger clone just one base away, this may be a read error. The chain recombines TRBV2 with TRBJ1-1; weak D call: TRBD1 (5 bases). Germline V CDR1 and CDR2: SNHLY, FYNNEI. This CDR3 contains 15 residues. For the CDR3, the DNA is TGTGCCAGCAGTGAAATAGCAGGGAAAGTGACTGGAGCTTTCTTT. Protein sequence: CASSEIAGKVTGAFF.

Comment on this clonotype: This sequence may be a read error, since a much larger clone differs from it by one base. V is TRBV2 and J is TRBJ1-2; D remains ambiguous. CDR3 length: 14 amino acids. Germline-derived CDR1 and CDR2 are SNHLY and FYNNEI. Here the CDR3 reads CVSSEEGDLYGYTF. The DNA for the CDR3 is TGTGTCAGCAGTGAGGAGGGCGATCTCTATGGCTACACCTTC.

In this sample, this clonotype turned up many times. The chain has TRBV6-1 and TRBJ1-3; D not resolved. V shed 6 bases and J shed 1 base, with 7 bases lying between them. Germline CDR1 MNHNS, CDR2 SASEGT. The CDR3 consists of 13 residues. CDR3: CASSRWSGNTIYF. The CDR3 region has the DNA TGTGCCAGCAGCAGATGGTCTGGAAACACCATATATTTT.

The chain couples TRBV5-4 to TRBJ2-7; tentative D call: TRBD2 (5 bases). The germline V gene has CDR1 SGHNT and CDR2 YYREEE (reference sequence). V was pared by 0 bases and J by 0 bases, with 10 bases between. The CDR3 extends over 15 amino acids. CDR3 loop: CASSLEPGSSYEQYF. In nucleotides, the CDR3 is TGTGCCAGCAGCTTGGAGCCGGGGAGCTCCTACGAGCAGTACTTC.

This clonotype was recorded at least ten times. The rearrangement links TRBV10-3 to TRBJ1-2; D is possibly TRBD1 (6 bases). In germline, CDR1 is ENHRY, CDR2 SYGVKD. The V and J ends lost 3 bases and 8 bases respectively, with 13 bases between them. CDR3 size: 13 residues. Here the CDR3 DNA reads TGTGCCATCAGTGACATCCCAGGGGCCGGCTACACCTTC. This sequence encodes CAISDIPGAGYTF.

This clonotype was counted between two and nine times. This chain uses TRBV5-1 with TRBJ2-1; no clear D. Germline V gene sequence: CDR1 SGHRS, CDR2 YFSETQ. Trimming took off 5 bases at V and 4 bases at J, with 13 bases between the two ends. The CDR3 is 14 amino acids. CDR3 residues: CASSPTNRYNEQFF. CDR3 nucleotides: TGCGCCAGCAGTCCCACAAATAGGTACAATGAGCAGTTCTTC.

This clonotype has ten or more counts. The chain combines TRBV18 with TRBJ2-5; no clear D. The germline gives CDR1 KGHSH, CDR2 LQKENI. CDR3 length: 14 residues. V was shortened by 3 bases and J by 2 bases, with 10 bases between the two germline ends. CDR3 coding DNA: TGTGCCAGCTCACCTATCAACAGTCAAGAGACCCAGTACTTC. Translated, it gives CASSPINSQETQYF. The full variable domain, completed using reference TRBV18 and TRBJ2-5, is NAGVMQNPRHLVRRRGQEARLRCSPMKGHSHVYWYRQLPEEGLKFMVYLQKENIIDESGMPKERFSAEFPKEGPSILRIQQVVRGDSAAYFCASSPINSQETQYFGPGTRLLVL.

To note about this clonotype: Its ends do not fully match the called genes, so a read error is possible. The chain combines TRBV7-9 with TRBJ1-1; D is ambiguous. The CDR3 loop spans 14 amino acids. Germline V CDR1 and CDR2: SEHNR, FQNEAQ (reference sequence). CDR3 DNA: TGTGCCAGCAGCCCACTTCCTGTAGACACTGAAGCTCTCTTT. Translated, it gives CASSPLPVDTEALF.

This clonotype appeared many times. The rearrangement joins TRBV11-3 to TRBJ1-4; D is unresolved. Per the germline V gene, CDR1 is SGHNT and CDR2 is YENEEA. V shed 2 bases and J shed 7 bases, with 8 bases lying between them. This CDR3 is built from 13 residues. CDR3 nucleotide sequence: TGTGCCAGCAGCTTACGGAGAGGTGAAAAACTGTTTTTT. Translation gives CASSLRRGEKLFF. The complete variable domain, with remaining parts taken from reference TRBV11-3 and TRBJ1-4, reads EAGVVQSPRYKIIEKKQPVAFWCNPISGHNTLYWYLQNLGQGPELLIRYENEEAVDDSQLPKDRFSAERLKGVDSTLKIQPAELGDSAVYLCASSLRRGEKLFFGSGTQLSVL.

The chain employs TRBV10-3 and TRBJ2-3; D possibly corresponds to TRBD2 (6 bases). V shed 0 bases and J shed 6 bases, with 13 bases lying between them. CDR1 and CDR2 from the germline V gene are ENHRY and SYGVKD. The CDR3 spans 15 residues. CDR3 protein: CAISESSGGADTQYF. The CDR3 bases are TGTGCCATCAGTGAGTCGAGCGGAGGGGCGGATACGCAGTATTTT.

The table lists this clonotype with many counts. J is TRBJ1-5 and V is TRBV24-1; D gene uncertain. V lost 4 bases, J lost 2 bases, and 20 bases lay in between. Germline CDR1 is KGHDR and CDR2 is SFDVKD. CDR3 length equals 18 residues. The CDR3, as DNA: TGTGCCACCAGTGACCCAAATGACCCCCTTATTGGCAATCAGCCCCAGCATTTT. Residues: CATSDPNDPLIGNQPQHF.

Only a few counts were recorded for this clonotype. The chain combines TRBV28 with TRBJ2-1; D ambiguous. The V gene lost 3 bases and the J gene lost 6 bases, with 6 bases spanning the gap. Germline lookup yields CDR1 MDHEN and CDR2 SYDVKM. The CDR3 loop spans 12 amino acids. The CDR3: CASSFSVNEQFF. CDR3 coding DNA: TGTGCCAGCAGTTTCTCGGTCAATGAGCAGTTCTTC. The variable domain in full, completed from reference TRBV28 and TRBJ2-1, reads DVKVTQSSRYLVKRTGEKVFLECVQDMDHENMFWYRQDPGLGLRLIYFSYDVKMKEKGDIPEGYSVSREKKERFSLILESASTNQTSMYLCASSFSVNEQFFGPGTRLTVL.